The 25 T cell receptor beta chains below all came from one sample that was sequenced in a study of cytomegalovirus exposure and HLA in healthy donors. TCRdb's copy holds only in-frame clones and misses some; the assay was immunoSEQ multiplex PCR. The table has tens of thousands of clones, more than 85% seen once; the top ten hold 0.55% to 0.75%. The specimen sequenced was PBMCs. The receptors were sampled from a man younger than 35 in good health and CMV-seronegative.

This rearrangement joins TRBV6-4 to TRBJ2-1, with 11 bases aligning to TRBD2. The germline V gene encodes CDR1 MRHNA and CDR2 SNTAGT. The CDR3 covers 15 residues. The J segment lost 10 bases and the V segment lost 1 base, leaving 6 bases of the junction unmatched. The CDR3 DNA sequence: TGTGCCAGCAGTGACTTCACTAGCGGGGGAAAGGAGCAGTTCTTC. Amino acid sequence: CASSDFTSGGKEQFF.

V usage is TRBV5-1 and J usage is TRBJ1-3; D is uncertain. Trimming stripped 1 base from V and 1 base from J, with 9 bases between. Per the germline V gene, CDR1 is SGHRS and CDR2 is YFSETQ. The CDR3 length is 15 residues. The DNA of the CDR3 is TGCGCCAGCAGCTTGCAAGAGGTATCTGGAAACACCATATATTTT. It codes for CASSLQEVSGNTIYF.

A few counts support this clone. This chain uses TRBV6-4 with TRBJ2-1; 7 nucleotides line up with TRBD2. The CDR3 is 16 amino acids. The germline CDR1 and CDR2 sequences are MRHNA and SNTAGT. J was trimmed by 9 bases and V by 0 bases; bases with no gene match: 11. CDR3 in amino acids: CASSDSVVAGSFEQFF. As DNA, the CDR3 is TGTGCCAGCAGTGACTCGGTGGTAGCGGGCTCATTTGAGCAGTTCTTC.

J is TRBJ2-7 and V is TRBV4-2, with TRBD2 matching over 8 bases. The CDR3 has 22 residues. The junction had 25 bases not matched to a gene; V was cut back by 0 bases and J by 3 bases. CDR1 is LGHNA and CDR2 is YNFKEQ in the germline V gene. CDR3 in amino acids: CASSQDEDLWPTGTRKNYEQYF. The CDR3 DNA reads TGTGCCAGCAGCCAAGACGAGGATCTATGGCCAACCGGGACTAGGAAGAACTACGAGCAGTACTTC.

The gene calls are TRBV19 and TRBJ2-3, with a tentative D call TRBD1 (6 bases). CDR1 and CDR2 from the germline V gene are LNHDA and SQIVND (reference sequence). The CDR3 has 14 amino acids. The V gene lost 6 bases and the J gene lost 6 bases, with 16 bases spanning the gap. Written as DNA, the CDR3 is TGTGCCAGTAGAACCGACACAGGGCGGGATACGCAGTATTTT. This translates into CASRTDTGRDTQYF. Based on the CDR3 plus reference TRBV19 and TRBJ2-3, the full variable domain is DGGITQSPKYLFRKEGQNVTLSCEQNLNHDAMYWYRQDPGQGLRLIYYSQIVNDFQKGDIAEGYSVSREKKESFPLTVTSAQKNPTAFYLCASRTDTGRDTQYFGPGTRLTVL.

The rearrangement links TRBV12-5 to TRBJ1-2, with 7 nucleotides matching TRBD1. The CDR3 runs 14 residues. Germline CDR1 is LGHNT and CDR2 is FRNRAP. V was pared by 9 bases and J by 2 bases, with 9 bases of the junction left unmatched. The CDR3 is CASQPGQENYGYTF. The DNA of the CDR3 is TGTGCTAGCCAACCTGGACAGGAGAACTATGGCTACACCTTC.

The chain carries TRBV27 and TRBJ2-7; 7 bases align to TRBD1. In germline, CDR1 is MNHEY, CDR2 SMNVEV (reference sequence). The V and J ends lost 4 bases and 0 bases, in that order; junction bases with no gene match: 9. The CDR3 has 16 amino acids. As DNA, the CDR3 is TGTGCCAGCAGTTCCGGGACAGTTTTCAGCTCCTACGAGCAGTACTTC. Protein sequence: CASSSGTVFSSYEQYF.

The V gene is TRBV4-1, the J gene TRBJ2-1; 11 positions agree with TRBD2. Germline CDR1 MGHRA, CDR2 YSYEKL. This CDR3 has 17 residues. With 3 bases clipped from V and 5 bases from J, the junction kept 9 bases outside the gene matches. The CDR3 loop reads CASSHFKRLAGNNEQFF. CDR3 in DNA: TGCGCCAGCAGCCACTTTAAGAGACTAGCGGGGAACAATGAGCAGTTCTTC.

The DNA for the CDR3 is TGCAGCGTGGGGGGGGGCACAGATACGCAGTATTTT. Translation: CSVGGGTDTQYF. This chain links TRBV29-1 with TRBJ2-3; 7 bases match TRBD2. Per germline, CDR1 SQVTM and CDR2 ANQGSEA. The CDR3 has 12 amino acids. V gave up 6 bases and J gave up 1 base; unmatched junction bases: 1.

This sequence joins TRBV5-1 and TRBJ2-1; possible D gene TRBD2, 6 bases. This CDR3 comprises 14 residues. Per the germline V gene, CDR1 is SGHRS and CDR2 is YFSETQ. Trimming left V 3 bases short and J 6 bases short, with 13 bases between. This chain's CDR3 is CASSWSTSSNEQFF. The CDR3 DNA reads TGCGCCAGCAGCTGGTCGACTAGTAGCAATGAGCAGTTCTTC. The full variable domain, completed using reference TRBV5-1 and TRBJ2-1, is KAGVTQTPRYLIKTRGQQVTLSCSPISGHRSVSWYQQTPGQGLQFLFEYFSETQRNKGNFPGRFSGRQFSNSRSEMNVSTLELGDSALYLCASSWSTSSNEQFFGPGTRLTVL.

The rearrangement links TRBV7-3 to TRBJ2-2, with 8 bases matching TRBD1. CDR3 size: 14 residues. Germline V gene data show CDR1 as SGHTA and CDR2 as FQGTGA. The V segment lost 3 bases and the J segment 7 bases; nucleotides outside the gene matches: 4. CDR3 DNA: TGTGCCAGCAGCTTGACAGGGGTTGGCGGGGAGCTGTTTTTT. Translated, it gives CASSLTGVGGELFF.

This clone was seen just once. The chain joins TRBV30 to TRBJ2-3; unclear D gene. Trimming shortened V by 2 bases and J by 0 bases, and 15 bases separated the two germline ends. The CDR3 loop spans 16 amino acids. Looked up from germline, CDR1 is GTSNPN and CDR2 is SVGIG (reference sequence). The CDR3 protein is CAWSPGFLHSTDTQYF. The CDR3 nucleotides are TGTGCCTGGAGTCCCGGGTTCCTCCATAGCACAGATACGCAGTATTTT.

This clone came up once. The V call is TRBV4-3, the J call TRBJ1-4; D gene ambiguous. V was cut by 3 bases and J by 3 bases, with 17 bases left in between. The CDR3 covers 17 residues. From germline, CDR1 is LGHNA and CDR2 YSLEER. The CDR3 loop is CASSQFPRGPANEKLFF. The CDR3 region has the DNA TGCGCCAGCAGCCAGTTCCCCCGGGGTCCAGCTAATGAAAAACTGTTTTTT.

The chain employs TRBV7-2 and TRBJ2-5; D gene uncertain. CDR3 length equals 13 residues. The ends were cut back, 1 base at V and 1 base at J, with 4 bases in the middle. The germline gives CDR1 SGHTA, CDR2 FQGNSA. DNA for the CDR3: TGTGCCAGCAGCTTAGTATTCCAAGAGACCCAGTACTTC. Translating gives CASSLVFQETQYF.

This rearrangement joins TRBV19 to TRBJ2-3; 8 positions match TRBD2. The CDR3 contains 15 residues. Looked up from germline, CDR1 is LNHDA and CDR2 is SQIVND (reference sequence). V shed 5 bases, J shed 0 bases, and the junction held 4 bases outside the gene matches. The CDR3 spells CASSVRGGSTDTQYF. The CDR3 coding sequence is TGTGCCAGTAGTGTCCGCGGGGGGAGCACAGATACGCAGTATTTT.

This chain links TRBV30 with TRBJ1-4, with D possibly being TRBD1 (6 bases). This CDR3 comprises 13 residues. V was shortened by 6 bases and J by 3 bases, with 11 bases between the two germline ends. Germline CDR1 is GTSNPN and CDR2 is SVGIG (reference sequence). The CDR3, as DNA: TGTGCCTGCTCCAGGGGAGCTAATGAAAAACTGTTTTTT. Its translation: CACSRGANEKLFF. The full variable domain, rest sourced from reference TRBV30 and TRBJ1-4, is SQTIHQWPATLVQPVGSPLSLECTVEGTSNPNLYWYRQAAGRGLQLLFYSVGIGQISSEVPQNLSASRPQDRQFILSSKKLLLSDSGFYLCACSRGANEKLFFGSGTQLSVL.

The chain joins TRBV7-2 to TRBJ1-2, with a possible D match to TRBD1 (5 bases). The germline V gene encodes CDR1 SGHTA and CDR2 FQGNSA. The length of the CDR3 is 14 residues. Trimming took off 4 bases at V and 6 bases at J, with 15 bases between the two ends. The CDR3 DNA reads TGTGCCAGCAGCTACTACAGGCCAGAAAATGGCTACACCTTC. Amino acid sequence: CASSYYRPENGYTF.

J is TRBJ2-7 and V is TRBV10-3; weak D call: TRBD2 (5 bases). Germline V gene data show CDR1 as ENHRY and CDR2 as SYGVKD. The CDR3 sequence is 14 residues long. Trimming removed 2 bases from V and 2 bases from J, with 10 bases in between. The CDR3 is CAISEPTIPYEQYF. CDR3 nucleotide sequence: TGTGCCATCAGTGAGCCGACTATTCCCTACGAGCAGTACTTC.

The rearrangement uses TRBV7-3 and TRBJ2-7, with 10 bases aligning to TRBD2. The CDR3 runs 15 residues. V was pared by 2 bases and J by 2 bases, with 3 bases of the junction left unmatched. Germline CDR1 reads SGHTA; CDR2 reads FQGTGA. In nucleotides, the CDR3 is TGTGCCAGCAGCTTAGGGCTAGCGGGGGCCTACGAGCAGTACTTC. Its translation: CASSLGLAGAYEQYF.

This clone was detected once. The chain has TRBV7-2 and TRBJ2-3; 13 bases map to TRBD2. Germline V gene sequence: CDR1 SGHTA, CDR2 FQGNSA. With 5 bases clipped from V and 5 bases from J, the junction kept 13 bases outside the gene matches. The CDR3 runs to 18 residues. The CDR3 sequence: CASSGQLLAGGQIDTQYF. The CDR3 DNA is TGTGCCAGCAGCGGACAGCTACTAGCGGGGGGGCAGATAGATACGCAGTATTTT.

The chain joins TRBV30 to TRBJ1-5, with D tentatively TRBD1 (5 bases). V shed 2 bases and J shed 0 bases, with 14 bases lying between them. CDR1 and CDR2 (germline): GTSNPN, SVGIG (reference sequence). This CDR3 region has 16 residues. The CDR3 nucleotides read TGTGCCTGGAGTAGCAGGGCTCCGTATAGCAATCAGCCCCAGCATTTT. This sequence encodes CAWSSRAPYSNQPQHF.

The V call is TRBV6-6, the J call TRBJ2-1, with 7 bases fitting TRBD1. CDR1 is MNHNY and CDR2 is SVGAGI in the germline V gene (reference sequence). V shed 6 bases, J shed 8 bases, and the junction held 10 bases outside the gene matches. The CDR3 is 14 residues long. CDR3 protein: CASRLGQKVHEQFF. The CDR3 nucleotides read TGTGCCAGCAGACTGGGACAGAAGGTTCATGAGCAGTTCTTC.

The rearrangement joins TRBV19 to TRBJ1-3, with unresolved D. The length of the CDR3 is 14 residues. V lost 3 bases, J lost 1 base, and 7 bases lay in between. Germline loops: CDR1 LNHDA, CDR2 SQIVND (reference sequence). CDR3 bases: TGTGCCAGTAGTATCGGAGGGTCTGGAAACACCATATATTTT. This codes for CASSIGGSGNTIYF.

This clone was observed a handful of times. The chain has TRBV2 and TRBJ2-7; tentatively, D is TRBD1 (5 bases). The V end was cut by 3 bases, the J end by 5 bases, with 11 bases between. CDR3 size: 13 residues. Per the germline V gene, CDR1 is SNHLY and CDR2 is FYNNEI. The CDR3 reads CASSESAGNEQYF. The CDR3 DNA sequence: TGTGCCAGCAGTGAGTCGGCAGGGAACGAGCAGTACTTC.

V usage is TRBV21-1 and J usage is TRBJ1-2; no check of the table's D call, TRBD1, against the DNA was made. TRBV21-1 is shown as a pseudogene. The CDR3 spans 17 residues. As DNA, the CDR3 is TGTGCCAGCAGCAAAGCAATAGGGCGGACAGGGGTCTACGGCTACACCTTC. Amino acids: CASSKAIGRTGVYGYTF.